Listed below are T cell receptor beta chains from one sample, sequenced in a study of tumor-infiltrating lymphocytes in primary liver carcinoma. TCRdb ran MiXCR on the multiplex PCR reads and lists one entry per CDR3 protein. The sample records a few hundred thousand distinct CDR3 sequences, almost 60% being singletons. Sequenced input: peripheral blood. These TCRs come from a woman younger than 45 with primary liver carcinoma and hepatitis B virus infection. Each CDR3 is given without its conserved first and last residue. The order of the fields is V gene, CDR3 protein.

>TRBV6-2/TRBV6-3
ASSYAGVLQPQH
>TRBV11-2
ASGLLSTDTQY
>TRBV5-1
ASSLAGADTQY
>TRBV4-2
ASSQGGRGTDTQY
>TRBV6-1
ASSDFRKEIQY
>TRBV18
ASSPLTSYNEQF
>TRBV4-2
ASSQKAGTSGGSYNEQF
>TRBV11-2
ASSLESARRSYDQY
>TRBV11-2
ASRSRGSYEQY
>TRBV5-6
ASSLRSGTGANVLT
>TRBV6-5
ASSTDWENNSPLH
>TRBV6-5
ACSYGGSGMRTDTQY
>TRBV5-1
ASSIGGQGTDTQY
>TRBV5-5
ASSSNPTSPYNEQF
>TRBV12-3/TRBV12-4
ASSFSRRQYGYT
>TRBV11-2
TSSTLVGGPNEQF
>TRBV12-3/TRBV12-4
ASRWSRGAQRGPGQNEKLF
>TRBV28
ASSFIEGDQNEQF
>TRBV6-5
ASRLFSFRDSRNTEAF
>TRBV29-1
SARTQMYNEQF
>TRBV12-3/TRBV12-4
ASRTGTGNSPLH
>TRBV4-1
ASRGVEAF
>TRBV29-1
GARTPGEGNTGQLF
>TRBV4-3
ARSQDAGSSYNEQY
>TRBV13
ASSTTSGGIYEQY
>TRBV12-3/TRBV12-4
ASRWGGAEAF
>TRBV11-2
ASMDQGAGYGYT
>TRBV5-6
ASSLGPPGCDTGELF
>TRBV11-2
PSSLVLAGGTGELF
>TRBV7-3
ASSLTRANAGELF
>TRBV11-2
ASSLSAADMNAEAF
>TRBV6-5
ASRELAGDGEQF
>TRBV7-9
ASSTTTGVPTEAF
>TRBV12-3/TRBV12-4
ARTPSAKNIQY
>TRBV29-1
SARAYTDTQY
>TRBV12-3/TRBV12-4
ASSLSAGATNNEQF
>TRBV12-3/TRBV12-4
ASSLNTGELF
>TRBV23-1
AGNQSNKSGELF
>TRBV24-1
ATSDPILAGAYNEQF
>TRBV5-4
ASTLDSGTPYNEQF
>TRBV28
ASSFLTSRYYEQY
>TRBV6-2/TRBV6-3
ASSYGTSYSSYGQY
>TRBV5-6
TSSRISRETQY
>TRBV4-3
ASSQDYLVNQPLH
>TRBV29-1
NVLSGETTEAF
>TRBV6-6
ASSPQETQF
>TRBV4-1
ASSQGDYTGELF
>TRBV7-9
ARSLTGGRGEQY
>TRBV6-5
ASSYLMQGASTEAF
>TRBV4-1
ARSQVAGVYEQY
>TRBV28
ASRPGGAGTEAF
>TRBV5-6
VSSRGATEAF
>TRBV28
ASRVRGLAGNNEQF
>TRBV12-3/TRBV12-4
ASSFLVGYEQY
>TRBV29-1
SVVEAEAF